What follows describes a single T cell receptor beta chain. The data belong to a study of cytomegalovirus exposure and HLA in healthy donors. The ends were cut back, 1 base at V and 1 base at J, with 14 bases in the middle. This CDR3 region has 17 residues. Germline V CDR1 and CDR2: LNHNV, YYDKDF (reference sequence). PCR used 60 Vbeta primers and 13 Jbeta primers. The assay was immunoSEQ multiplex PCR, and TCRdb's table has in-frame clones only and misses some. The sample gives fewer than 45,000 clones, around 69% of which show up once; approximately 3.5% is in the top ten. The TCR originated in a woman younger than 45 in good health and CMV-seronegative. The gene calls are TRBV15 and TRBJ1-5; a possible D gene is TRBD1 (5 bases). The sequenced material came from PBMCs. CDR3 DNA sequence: TGTGCCACCAGCAGAGCCCCTTTGGGGGGGAGCAATCAGCCCCAGCATTTT. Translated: CATSRAPLGGSNQPQHF.